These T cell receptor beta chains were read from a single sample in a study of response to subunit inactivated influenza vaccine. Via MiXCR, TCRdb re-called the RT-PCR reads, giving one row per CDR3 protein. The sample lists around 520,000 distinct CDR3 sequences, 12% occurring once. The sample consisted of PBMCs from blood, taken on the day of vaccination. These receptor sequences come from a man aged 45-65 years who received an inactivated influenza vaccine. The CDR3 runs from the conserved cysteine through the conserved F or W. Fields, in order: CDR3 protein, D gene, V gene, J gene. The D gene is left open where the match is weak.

CDR3 protein: CSVERQGGETQYF
D gene: TRBD1
V gene: TRBV29-1
J gene: TRBJ2-5

CDR3 protein: CASSLARGIGNEQFF
D gene: -
V gene: TRBV5-1
J gene: TRBJ2-1

CDR3 protein: CSVEGVLAGGPSDEQYF
D gene: TRBD2
V gene: TRBV29-1
J gene: TRBJ2-7

CDR3 protein: CSARTGTSGRNEQFF
D gene: TRBD2
V gene: TRBV20-1
J gene: TRBJ2-1

CDR3 protein: CASSLAVPNQPQHF
D gene: -
V gene: TRBV12-3/TRBV12-4
J gene: TRBJ1-5

CDR3 protein: CSARDTVFGPQHF
D gene: -
V gene: TRBV20-1
J gene: TRBJ1-5

CDR3 protein: CASSRATNQPQHF
D gene: -
V gene: TRBV6-1
J gene: TRBJ1-5

CDR3 protein: CASSPGGSGNYNEQFF
D gene: TRBD2
V gene: TRBV14
J gene: TRBJ2-1

CDR3 protein: CAISRGQETQYF
D gene: -
V gene: TRBV10-3
J gene: TRBJ2-5

CDR3 protein: CASSQLLGKVGGPWETQYF
D gene: TRBD2
V gene: TRBV7-8
J gene: TRBJ2-5

CDR3 protein: CSAHSGVKAGANEKLFF
D gene: -
V gene: TRBV20-1
J gene: TRBJ1-4

CDR3 protein: CASSLGTSGRVDIQYF
D gene: TRBD2
V gene: TRBV7-2
J gene: TRBJ2-4

CDR3 protein: CASSLWERGTYEQYF
D gene: TRBD2
V gene: TRBV6-2/TRBV6-3
J gene: TRBJ2-7

CDR3 protein: CASRGLGHEQFF
D gene: -
V gene: TRBV12-3/TRBV12-4
J gene: TRBJ2-1

CDR3 protein: CASSLEGRESYGYTF
D gene: -
V gene: TRBV5-1
J gene: TRBJ1-2

CDR3 protein: CASTRGGDYGEQFF
D gene: -
V gene: TRBV7-2
J gene: TRBJ2-1

CDR3 protein: CASSKAGRMDTQYF
D gene: -
V gene: TRBV2
J gene: TRBJ2-3